This T cell receptor (beta chain) was found in a study of cytomegalovirus exposure and HLA in healthy donors (dated by TCRdb to about 2017). Regarding the research as a whole: An earlier analysis of approximately 590 of the donors reported 250 to 300 Gb of sequence data and more than 90 million unique TCR beta sequences from 150 million to 200 million T cells. Both class I and class II loci were covered by HLA typing, at four-digit resolution. All discovery cohort repertoires had been generated on a single sequencing platform. In the later analysis, no new phenotypic data were used to find candidate immune exposures; instead, reliance was placed on TCR beta sequences and their occurrence across donors. A later analysis re-examined previously published TCR beta repertoires from more than 600 donors and added high-resolution HLA genotyping to investigate patterns of TCR occurrence. Roughly five DR-DQ haplotypes were handled as single units for association and clustering because linkage in the cohort was strong. Approximately 300 gigabases of sequencing data and around 80 million unique TCR sequences made up an early release that covered roughly 670 HLA-typed donors. An earlier analysis of some 500 of the donors applied high-throughput TCR beta sequencing to assess whether each TCR beta V gene segment acted as functional or pseudogenic. Typing coverage differed by locus: A, B, C, DRB1 and DQB1 were typed in roughly 620-640 donors, DQA1 in roughly 500, DPA1 in approximately 610, and DPB1 in 472. Among 350 to 400 genotyped donors of the cohort, an average of around 240,000 unique TCR beta nucleotide sequences were sequenced per donor, around 20% of them non-productive. The T cell repertoires of several hundred subjects were profiled by immunosequencing and related to cytomegalovirus serostatus. Genome-wide SNP genotypes for about 60% of the roughly 700 donors were used in a later genetic analysis, which treated that subset as a discovery cohort. To predict cytomegalovirus infection status, the study brought together high-throughput TCR immunosequencing, statistical association of individual TCRs with disease status, and machine learning. Of the 350 to 450 genotyped donors, approximately 82% fell in the genetic ancestry cluster associated with self-reported Caucasian donors. Along with the roughly 710-subject first cohort, a separate validation cohort of over 90 different subjects was used. The study aimed to test whether signatures of past pathogen exposure could be identified by cataloging public T cell receptors. Donor age, sex, ethnicity and CMV serostatus were collected together with the repertoire data. The research as a whole found: In an earlier analysis of 587 of the donors, most TCR beta V segments were observed in productive rearrangements about 87% or about 30% of the time, broadly matching IMGT annotations. A further reported finding was that TCR beta sequences accurately predicted the HLA-A and HLA-B alleles for most subjects in the first cohort. Roughly 17 rarely observed V segments, including chromosome 9 orphons, were excluded from the earlier analysis of some 590 of the donors because counts were too low. According to the authors, the approach could potentially be generalized to other disease states and immunological phenotypes. The cohort was sequenced for TCR beta chains only, and without alpha or paired-chain data the features that could be detected were limited. Because HLA typing was unavailable for some donors at each locus, only the typed subset was used in association tests. In a later analysis, most CMV-associated TCR beta chains were found to appear HLA-restricted, with HLA associations seemingly driven largely by CMV exposure. Roughly uniform sequencing depth across donors was assumed in presence/absence analyses, although this assumption may not hold. Linkage disequilibrium might explain the correlated functional status among segregating V segments, but an unknown experimental factor could not be ruled out. In vitro tests confirmed that three of the cytomegalovirus-associated TCR beta chains recognize cytomegalovirus antigens. In a later genetic analysis, a missense DCLRE1C variant was associated with V-gene and J-gene trimming of TCR beta chains, and the association was replicated in an independent cohort. Compared with the approximately 600-donor mean, donors in an Asian-associated ancestry cluster had fewer N-insertions in productive TCRs, according to a later genetic analysis. A later analysis associated some 17,000 TCR beta sequences with specific HLA alleles at a false discovery rate of 0.05. Assigning TCR associations to individual alleles was difficult when HLA alleles, especially DR and DQ, strongly co-occurred. A total of fewer than 200 TCR beta chains were listed by the study as associated with cytomegalovirus. The sequencing pipeline was judged likely to have produced a cluster of highly shared sequence variants as a technical artifact. According to a later analysis, TCR association rates differed among HLA loci, with DRB1 alleles showing the most associated TCRs and HLA-C alleles showing the fewest. The 87-base-pair reads could not distinguish some IMGT-functional V segments, including TRBV6-2 and TRBV6-3, so those segments were excluded. While some public TCRs were present in many individuals, most TCR sequences turned up only very rarely across donors. The only immune exposure information available for the cohort was CMV serostatus. The classifier was reported to diagnose cytomegalovirus status with high specificity and sensitivity in both the original cohort and the validation cohort. According to a later analysis, parvovirus B19, influenza, CMV and Epstein-Barr virus appeared linked to several top co-occurrence clusters. Compared with equally common non-associated chains, HLA-associated TCR beta chains in a later analysis were more clonally expanded and had lower generation probabilities.

In the case of this clone: What antigen it recognizes has not been identified. No much larger clonotype is one base removed from it; base qualities were not supplied.

The CDR1 and CDR2 encoded by the germline V gene are SNHLY and FYNNEI. Cut back by 7 bases and 2 bases, the V and J ends lie 10 bases apart. Inclusive of the bounding cysteine and phenylalanine, the CDR3 is 13 residues long. The kept DNA is CDR3 alone, 39 bases in frame from the first base. The cohort was made up of about 670 healthy bone marrow donors. Cohort members were all nominally healthy when sampled, although unrecorded immune exposures were likely present. The donor was CMV seronegative and was included in the group of a few hundred seronegative cohort members. A peripheral blood sample was collected from each donor, and TCR beta sequencing was performed on peripheral blood mononuclear cells. The Qiagen DNeasy Blood Extraction Kit was used to extract genomic DNA from the blood cell samples. Library construction relied on the immunoSEQ multiplex PCR assay. The multiplex PCR relied on a mix of 60 forward primers for TCR Vbeta segments and 13 reverse primers for TCR Jbeta segments. Amplification of the CDR3 region of rearranged TCR beta genes was performed with a multiplex PCR assay on genomic DNA. The Illumina HiSeq System was used to sequence the amplified TCR beta libraries as 87-base-pair reads. Under the source paper's analysis protocol: Across the roughly 640 repertoires, a later analysis counted roughly 77 million unique TCR beta chains, roughly 11 million of which were shared by at least two donors. A nearest-neighbor algorithm error-corrected the raw reads and collapsed the reads into unique sequences, merging closely related sequences to remove PCR and sequencing errors. Alignment of CDR3 sequences to IMGT reference sequences was used to assign V, D and J gene segments. Each retained sequence needed at least a six-nucleotide match to both a V gene segment and a J gene segment. A rearrangement counted as productive if the CDR3 had no stop codons and remained in frame with V and J, and every other rearrangement counted as non-productive. CDR3 was defined by IMGT convention, running from the second conserved V-encoded cysteine to the conserved J-encoded phenylalanine. In an earlier analysis of around 540 of the donors, sequences lacking an unambiguous match to a single V gene segment were excluded. In an earlier analysis of several hundred of the donors, V segments were called functional above 56.7% productive rearrangements and were called segregating when the between-donor standard deviation exceeded 5%. A statistical classification framework was built to diagnose cytomegalovirus status from the catalog of TCR beta chain sequences. In a later analysis, TCR nucleotide sequences were compared against IMGT/GENE-DB human TR gene sequences so that V and J genes could be assigned. A later analysis assigned CDR3 sequences and most-parsimonious VDJ recombination scenarios with the TCRdist pipeline. In a later analysis, each TCR beta chain was defined by its CDR3 amino acid sequence together with its V-gene family, and reads without a unique V-gene family were excluded. To address suspected cross-contamination and a sequencing artifact, a later analysis removed approximately 590 highly shared, low-generation-probability nucleotide sequences. In a later analysis, a clonal expansion index was calculated for each public chain from normalized within-repertoire ranks of inferred template counts. A later analysis computed generation probabilities with a VDJ recombination model fitted to out-of-frame rearrangements, and checked the results against IGoR. In a later analysis, TCR-TCR, TCR-HLA and TCR-CMV co-occurrence was scored with hypergeometric tests, and a repertoire-size bias correction was applied to TCR pairs. False discovery rates were estimated in a later analysis by permuting HLA or CMV assignments 20 times. In a later analysis, co-occurring TCRs were grouped with DBSCAN, and TCRdist sequence similarity was added when clustering was performed within HLA-allele-positive subsets. For co-occurrence clustering, repertoires with fewer than 30,000 or more than 120,000 public chains were excluded, along with a handful of repertoires with anomalous nucleotide sharing. Imported from immuneACCESS, the table was reduced by TCRdb to in-frame sequences with V and J called. These copies leave out some clones; in studies compared against another copy, an unresolved V gene accounts for under half, and the cause of the remainder is not known. V and J calls and clone size are given by that table; D and trimming were obtained from the DNA. This sample holds 170,000 or so clones; roughly four fifths were observed only once. Together, the top ten hold more than 1.5% of the sample.

The receptor was derived from a middle-aged man in good health and CMV-seronegative. The chain uses TRBV2 and TRBJ2-3; TRBD2 is possibly the D segment (7 matching bases). The sample comprised PBMCs. The CDR3 region has the sequence CASKGGVTDTQYF. In nucleotide form, the sequence is TGTGCCAGCAAGGGGGGGGTCACAGATACGCAGTATTTT.